The 31 T cell receptor beta chains below come from one sample, sequenced in a study of blood T cell repertoires in COVID-19. The table came from immunoSEQ multiplex PCR; TCRdb's copy has only in-frame clones and leaves some out. This table has around 140,000 clones, 88% appearing once. The sequencing sample was made of peripheral blood. The source of these receptors is a human donor with COVID-19, enrolled during active disease. The donor label of this sample is uncertain.

This chain uses TRBV10-1 with TRBJ2-3, with 7 positions matching TRBD2. The CDR3 is made up of 15 amino acids. Germline CDR1 WNHNN, CDR2 SYGVQD (reference sequence). V was clipped by 3 bases and J by 1 base; unmatched bases: 4. CDR3 nucleotide sequence: TGCGCCAGCAGTGACTTAGCGGGCGGCACAGATACGCAGTATTTT. As protein: CASSDLAGGTDTQYF.

The chain couples TRBV25-1 to TRBJ1-4; 7 positions agree with TRBD1. The V segment lost 7 bases and the J segment 11 bases; nucleotides outside the gene matches: 10. CDR1 and CDR2 from the germline V gene are MGHDK and SYGVNS. The CDR3 consists of 13 residues. CDR3 DNA: TGTGCCAGCACCAACAGGGGTCTCGGGAAACTGTTTTTT. It is translated as CASTNRGLGKLFF.

V gene TRBV5-1 combines with J gene TRBJ2-7, with 7 nucleotides matching TRBD1. The germline CDR1 and CDR2 sequences are SGHRS and YFSETQ. After removal of 4 bases from V and 1 base from J, the junction contained 8 bases not matched to a gene. This CDR3 spans 15 amino acids. CDR3 residues: CASSLMTGTSYEQYF. CDR3 DNA sequence: TGCGCCAGCAGCCTAATGACAGGGACATCCTACGAGCAGTACTTC.

This clone was observed a handful of times. V gene TRBV9 combines with J gene TRBJ1-3; the D is unclear. Trimming cost V 0 bases and J 0 bases, with 7 bases left between them. Germline V gene data show CDR1 as SGDLS and CDR2 as YYNGEE. This CDR3 is 15 amino acids long. The CDR3 nucleotides are TGTGCCAGCAGCGTAGATCCTGTCTCTGGAAACACCATATATTTT. This gives the protein CASSVDPVSGNTIYF.

The chain recombines TRBV10-1 with TRBJ1-1; D remains unclear. CDR1 WNHNN and CDR2 SYGVQD come from the germline V gene (reference sequence). V lost 3 bases and J 5 bases, leaving 10 bases between the germline ends. This CDR3 is built from 13 residues. This CDR3 reads CASSEFRKTEAFF. CDR3 nucleotide sequence: TGCGCCAGCAGTGAATTCAGGAAAACTGAAGCTTTCTTT.

This clone was counted a single time. DNA of the CDR3: TGTGCCTCACTCCGGGAGGGTACTAATGAAAAACTGTTTTTT. Translating gives CASLREGTNEKLFF. This chain uses TRBV6-6 with TRBJ1-4; no clear D gene. The germline CDR1 and CDR2 sequences are MNHNY and SVGAGI (reference sequence). This CDR3 spans 14 amino acids. Trimming shortened V by 11 bases and J by 2 bases, and 15 bases separated the two germline ends.

J is TRBJ2-7 and V is TRBV9; TRBD1 agrees at 12 bases. The CDR3 has 17 amino acids. The trim removed 4 bases at V and 5 bases at J, leaving 13 bases unmatched. Germline loops: CDR1 SGDLS, CDR2 YYNGEE. This CDR3 reads CASSPRGGGQGADEQYF. CDR3 bases: TGTGCCAGCAGCCCGCGAGGGGGGGGACAGGGGGCCGACGAGCAGTACTTC.

This chain connects TRBV7-2 to TRBJ1-1; D may be TRBD1 (6 bases). The CDR3 length is 14 residues. The germline gives CDR1 SGHTA, CDR2 FQGNSA. Trimming shortened V by 1 base and J by 4 bases, and 10 bases separated the two germline ends. The CDR3 coding sequence is TGTGCCAGCAGCTTAGAGGGACAACTCACTGAAGCTTTCTTT. This codes for CASSLEGQLTEAFF.

The chain couples TRBV12-3 or TRBV12-4 to TRBJ2-3; weak D call: TRBD1 (6 bases). Trimming removed 6 bases from V and 3 bases from J, with 10 bases in between. The CDR3 is 13 amino acids. The CDR3 region has the DNA TGTGCCAGCAGACCAACAGGGACAGATACGCAGTATTTT. Encoded protein: CASRPTGTDTQYF.

This clone was counted a single time. The gene calls are TRBV19 and TRBJ1-4; D remains ambiguous. V was shortened by 5 bases and J by 10 bases, with 14 bases between the two germline ends. Per the germline V gene, CDR1 is LNHDA and CDR2 is SQIVND (reference sequence). CDR3 length: 13 amino acids. The CDR3 sequence is CASSPSLGGKLFF. The CDR3 DNA reads as TGTGCCAGTAGTCCCTCCCTTGGCGGAAAACTGTTTTTT. The full variable domain, its missing parts supplied by reference TRBV19 and TRBJ1-4, is DGGITQSPKYLFRKEGQNVTLSCEQNLNHDAMYWYRQDPGQGLRLIYYSQIVNDFQKGDIAEGYSVSREKKESFPLTVTSAQKNPTAFYLCASSPSLGGKLFFGSGTQLSVL.

This chain connects TRBV12-3 or TRBV12-4 to TRBJ2-1; no clear D. V shed 5 bases and J shed 10 bases, with 9 bases lying between them. The CDR3 sequence is 11 residues long. CDR3 loop: CASSVEVEQFF. In DNA form, the CDR3 reads TGTGCCAGCAGTGTCGAGGTCGAGCAGTTCTTC.

V and J are TRBV5-1 and TRBJ2-1; D is perhaps TRBD1 (6 bases). Looked up from germline, CDR1 is SGHRS and CDR2 is YFSETQ. This CDR3 has 15 residues. Between the trimmed V and J ends, which lost 6 bases and 4 bases, there was a span of 17 bases. This chain's CDR3 is CASTRWVDRYNEQFF. DNA for the CDR3: TGCGCCAGCACCCGGTGGGTGGACAGATACAATGAGCAGTTCTTC.

V and J are TRBV6-5 and TRBJ2-5; TRBD1 matches at 9 bases. V shed 6 bases, J shed 3 bases, and the junction held 2 bases outside the gene matches. The CDR3 consists of 13 residues. Germline CDR1 and CDR2: MNHEY and SVGAGI. CDR3 in DNA: TGTGCCAGCAGAGGGACAGGGAAAGAGACCCAGTACTTC. Translation: CASRGTGKETQYF.

The chain is built from TRBV25-1 and TRBJ1-3, with D maybe TRBD1 (5 bases). The CDR3 has 15 amino acids. V was trimmed by 3 bases and J by 4 bases, leaving 13 bases between them. Germline V gene data show CDR1 as MGHDK and CDR2 as SYGVNS. CDR3 protein: CASSDQGVRGNTIYF. The CDR3 DNA is TGTGCCAGCAGTGACCAGGGTGTTAGAGGAAACACCATATATTTT. Filled out from reference TRBV25-1 and TRBJ1-3, the complete variable domain reads EADIYQTPRYLVIGTGKKITLECSQTMGHDKMYWYQQDPGMELHLIHYSYGVNSTEKGDLSSESTVSRIRTEHFPLTLESARPSHTSQYLCASSDQGVRGNTIYFGEGSWLTVV.

In its sample, this clone was seen once. V and J are TRBV11-2 and TRBJ2-3; 10 nucleotides align to TRBD2. This CDR3 contains 15 residues. CDR1 is SGHAT and CDR2 is FQNNGV in the germline V gene. The V segment lost 2 bases and the J segment 5 bases; nucleotides outside the gene matches: 4. Here the CDR3 DNA reads TGTGCCAGCAGCTTACTAGCGGGGGTTGGAGATACGCAGTATTTT. Encoded protein: CASSLLAGVGDTQYF.

The chain uses TRBV9 and TRBJ2-5; 9 positions match TRBD2. This CDR3 comprises 16 residues. Germline V CDR1 and CDR2: SGDLS, YYNGEE. V shed 0 bases and J 4 bases; nucleotides not matched to a gene: 7. The DNA for the CDR3 is TGTGCCAGCAGCGTAGGGGGTAGCGGGGGTTTAGAGACCCAGTACTTC. The encoded protein is CASSVGGSGGLETQYF.

This clone was recorded only once. The genes are TRBV19 and TRBJ1-3; D ambiguous. This CDR3 contains 14 residues. Deletions cut 3 bases from V and 1 base from J, with 7 bases between. Germline CDR1 LNHDA, CDR2 SQIVND (reference sequence). The CDR3 reads CASSISPSGNTIYF. The CDR3 DNA sequence: TGTGCCAGTAGTATTTCCCCTTCTGGAAACACCATATATTTT.

The chain joins TRBV2 to TRBJ1-1; the match to TRBD1 covers 7 bases. The CDR3 is 14 residues long. Germline trimming cut 7 bases from V and 1 base from J; bases unmatched to any gene: 6. CDR1 and CDR2 (germline): SNHLY, FYNNEI. The CDR3 DNA reads TGTGCCAGCATGGGACAGATCTCGAACACTGAAGCTTTCTTT. Encoded protein: CASMGQISNTEAFF.

This clone is a singleton in its sample. This sequence joins TRBV4-1 and TRBJ2-2; 7 bases map to TRBD1. This CDR3 is built from 14 residues. The trim removed 4 bases at V and 5 bases at J, leaving 4 bases unmatched. From germline, CDR1 is MGHRA and CDR2 YSYEKL. The CDR3: CASSLGQETGELFF. In nucleotides, the CDR3 is TGCGCCAGCAGCCTAGGACAGGAGACCGGGGAGCTGTTTTTT.

This clone has more than one count but fewer than ten. The chain is built from TRBV2 and TRBJ1-5, with unresolved D. The CDR3 has 13 amino acids. V gave up 7 bases and J gave up 4 bases, with 11 bases separating them. The germline V gene encodes CDR1 SNHLY and CDR2 FYNNEI. The CDR3: CASTPEANQPQHF. Here the CDR3 DNA reads TGTGCCAGCACACCCGAGGCGAATCAGCCCCAGCATTTT.

The rearrangement uses TRBV6-1 and TRBJ2-1, with 8 bases that match TRBD1. The CDR3 runs to 14 residues. The junction had 6 bases not matched to a gene; V was cut back by 2 bases and J by 9 bases. CDR1 and CDR2 from the germline V gene are MNHNS and SASEGT. The CDR3 loop reads CASSESQGAGEQFF. CDR3 DNA: TGTGCCAGCAGTGAATCCCAGGGGGCAGGTGAGCAGTTCTTC.

The rearrangement links TRBV18 to TRBJ1-5; D possibly corresponds to TRBD1 (6 bases). The CDR3 sequence is 15 residues long. The V and J ends lost 3 bases and 1 base respectively, with 10 bases between them. CDR1 is KGHSH, CDR2 LQKENI, per germline. This CDR3 reads CASSPLRGSNQPQHF. The CDR3 DNA sequence: TGTGCCAGCTCACCGCTCAGGGGCAGCAATCAGCCCCAGCATTTT.

The chain uses TRBV6-6 and TRBJ2-1, with 14 bases fitting TRBD2. Germline values: CDR1 MNHNY, CDR2 SVGAGI (reference sequence). The CDR3 has 16 residues. The J segment lost 8 bases and the V segment lost 6 bases, leaving 9 bases of the junction unmatched. In DNA form, the CDR3 reads TGTGCCAGCAGCCCTTCCGGGACTAGCGGGAGATATGAGCAGTTCTTC. Translating it yields CASSPSGTSGRYEQFF.

This clone showed up just once. The chain employs TRBV24-1 and TRBJ2-1; perhaps TRBD1 as D (6 bases). Germline values: CDR1 KGHDR, CDR2 SFDVKD. The CDR3 covers 14 residues. Trimming cost V 3 bases and J 4 bases, with 9 bases left between them. CDR3 residues: CATSDTDRYNEQFF. The CDR3 DNA follows: TGTGCCACCAGTGATACGGACAGATACAATGAGCAGTTCTTC.

The chain carries TRBV18 and TRBJ2-7, with 9 bases that match TRBD1. The germline gives CDR1 KGHSH, CDR2 LQKENI. The CDR3 sequence is 15 residues long. With 5 bases clipped from V and 2 bases from J, the junction kept 7 bases outside the gene matches. The CDR3 region is CASSKGQGRAYEQYF. For the CDR3, the DNA is TGTGCCAGCTCAAAAGGACAGGGGCGGGCCTACGAGCAGTACTTC.

J is TRBJ1-5 and V is TRBV11-2; D not resolved. Germline V gene data show CDR1 as SGHAT and CDR2 as FQNNGV. The V end was cut by 5 bases, the J end by 0 bases, with 17 bases between. This CDR3 contains 17 residues. CDR3 coding DNA: TGTGCCAGCAGCCGAAAGAGCACTATGGGTAGCAATCAGCCCCAGCATTTT. It encodes CASSRKSTMGSNQPQHF.

The V gene is TRBV2, the J gene TRBJ2-5, with 7 bases lining up with TRBD2. Germline-derived CDR1 and CDR2 are SNHLY and FYNNEI. The CDR3 contains 15 residues. With V trimmed by 8 bases and J by 3 bases, 12 bases remained unmatched. The CDR3 is CASAFPSGREETQYF. Written as DNA, the CDR3 is TGTGCCAGCGCGTTCCCCTCAGGGAGGGAAGAGACCCAGTACTTC.

The J gene is TRBJ1-1, the V gene TRBV5-1; D unclear. Trimming shortened V by 2 bases and J by 2 bases, and 16 bases separated the two germline ends. The CDR3 spans 16 residues. Germline V lookup: CDR1 SGHRS, CDR2 YFSETQ. The CDR3 protein is CASSLSPPGVNTEAFF. The CDR3 nucleotides are TGCGCCAGCAGCTTATCCCCCCCTGGAGTTAACACTGAAGCTTTCTTT.

This clone was counted between two and nine times. This sequence joins TRBV6-5 and TRBJ1-6; D unclear. The germline V gene encodes CDR1 MNHEY and CDR2 SVGAGI. CDR3 length equals 14 residues. Between the trimmed V and J ends, which lost 5 bases and 10 bases, there was a span of 15 bases. The CDR3 nucleotides read TGTGCCAGCAGTCGCCCCTTAGAGGGATCACCCCTCCACTTT. It codes for CASSRPLEGSPLHF.

CDR3 in DNA: TGTGCCAGTAGTCGCCGGGAGTACTACAATGAGCAGTTCTTC. It codes for CASSRREYYNEQFF. V gene TRBV19 combines with J gene TRBJ2-1; D perhaps matches TRBD2 (6 bases). Trimming left V 5 bases short and J 3 bases short, with 11 bases between. The CDR3 length is 14 residues. Germline values: CDR1 LNHDA, CDR2 SQIVND (reference sequence). The full variable domain, rest sourced from reference TRBV19 and TRBJ2-1, is DGGITQSPKYLFRKEGQNVTLSCEQNLNHDAMYWYRQDPGQGLRLIYYSQIVNDFQKGDIAEGYSVSREKKESFPLTVTSAQKNPTAFYLCASSRREYYNEQFFGPGTRLTVL.

This chain joins TRBV5-6 and TRBJ2-3; 9 nucleotides line up with TRBD2. Germline trimming cut 2 bases from V and 3 bases from J; bases unmatched to any gene: 10. The length of the CDR3 is 17 residues. Germline V gene data show CDR1 as SGHDT and CDR2 as YYEEEE. For the CDR3, the DNA is TGTGCCAGCAGCTTTACGCGGGAGGGCGAAATAACAGATACGCAGTATTTT. Protein sequence: CASSFTREGEITDTQYF.